This is a list of T cell receptor beta chains from one sample in a study of shared clonotypes between healthy human individuals. The data were produced by immunoSEQ multiplex PCR, yet TCRdb's version contains in-frame clones alone and is incomplete. Here the sample spans roughly 570,000 clones, nearly 98% being singletons. Sequenced: naive CD8+ T cells sorted from blood. The source is a man aged 25 to 40 in good health. The CDR3 runs from the conserved cysteine through the conserved F or W. D genes are given only for firm matches. Clone sizes are given selectively: once, few, many, or a class where the clone is expanded.

v_gene,d_gene,j_gene,abundance,CDR3nt,CDR3aa
TRBV6-6,NA,TRBJ1-4,NA,TGTGCCAGCAGTTATATAACGGAGCTTGCTGCGGAAAAACTGTTTTTT,CASSYITELAAEKLFF
TRBV7-6,TRBD1,TRBJ2-3,NA,TGTGCCAGCGTCCCGGACAGGGGGATAGGAGATACGCAGTATTTT,CASVPDRGIGDTQYF
TRBV28,TRBD1,TRBJ1-1,NA,TGTGCCAGCAGCCCGACCTCGGGGACAGGGCTCCCTGAAGCTTTCTTT,CASSPTSGTGLPEAFF
TRBV18,NA,TRBJ2-7,few,TGTGCCAGCTCACCACCGGGGGCAGGACAGCAGTACTTC,CASSPPGAGQQYF
TRBV10-1,TRBD1,TRBJ1-2,NA,TGCGCCAGCAGTGGCCCTGGGGGAGGGGGCGCCAGGTGCTATGGCTACACCTTC,CASSGPGGGGARCYGYTF
TRBV9,NA,TRBJ2-1,NA,TGTGCCAGCGGGTCCTGGGGGTACAATGAGCAGTTCTTC,CASGSWGYNEQFF
TRBV7-2,TRBD1,TRBJ1-2,NA,TGTGCCAGCAGCTCCCCCAGGGGGTTCTATGGCTACACCTTC,CASSSPRGFYGYTF
TRBV6-6,TRBD2,TRBJ2-1,NA,TGTGCCAGCATCCCGGGACTAGCGTCCAATGAGCAGTTCTTC,CASIPGLASNEQFF
TRBV30,NA,TRBJ2-1,NA,TGTGCCTGGAGTGTAACTAACTCTTACAATGAGCAGTTCTTC,CAWSVTNSYNEQFF
TRBV21-1,NA,TRBJ1-5,NA,TGTGCCAGCAGCCCCCAACCGGGGGGAGGCCGTATTCATAGCAATCAGCCCCAGCATTTT,CASSPQPGGGRIHSNQPQHF
TRBV6-1,NA,TRBJ2-3,NA,TGTGCCAGCAGTGAAACAACCACAGATACGCAGTATTTT,CASSETTTDTQYF
TRBV6-1,TRBD2,TRBJ2-7,NA,TGTGCCAGCAGTGACGGGACTAGCGGGAGTTACGAGCAGTACTTC,CASSDGTSGSYEQYF
TRBV7-2,NA,TRBJ1-1,NA,TGTGCCAGCAGCCCAGCGGCGGGGGCCGGCACTGAAGCTTTCTTT,CASSPAAGAGTEAFF
TRBV5-5,NA,TRBJ2-7,once,TGTGCCAGCAGCCCCTACAGGACAATTTTGGACGAGCAGTACTTC,CASSPYRTILDEQYF
TRBV6-5,NA,TRBJ2-3,NA,TGTGCCAGCAGTTACTTCGATGCAGATACGCAGTATTTT,CASSYFDADTQYF
TRBV6-9,TRBD1,TRBJ1-4,NA,TGTGCCAGCAGTTATTCTAGATCCGGGACAGGCGGACATGAAAAACTGTTTTTT,CASSYSRSGTGGHEKLFF
TRBV20-1,NA,TRBJ2-2,NA,TGCAGTGCTAGAGCGGTCGGGGAGCTGTTTTTT,CSARAVGELFF
TRBV29-1,TRBD1,TRBJ2-1,NA,TGCAGCGTTGAAGGGTCGTCCGGGACAGGCGACAATGAGCAGTTCTTC,CSVEGSSGTGDNEQFF
TRBV28,NA,TRBJ1-5,NA,TGTGCCAGCAGTTTGGCGACAGTAACTTATAGCAATCAGCCCCAGCATTTT,CASSLATVTYSNQPQHF
TRBV7-8,TRBD1,TRBJ1-5,NA,TGTGCCAGCAGCTGGGGACAGGCTAGCAATCAGCCCCAGCATTTT,CASSWGQASNQPQHF
TRBV7-3,NA,TRBJ1-1,NA,TGTGCCAGCAGCTTATCCCTATTGAACACTGAAGCTTTCTTT,CASSLSLLNTEAFF
TRBV6-5,NA,TRBJ2-1,NA,TGTGCCAGCAGCCAGCTAGGATATGAGCAGTTCTTC,CASSQLGYEQFF
TRBV28,NA,TRBJ1-4,once,TGTGCCAGCAGTTTACTCTTTAGGCTAGGGGGAGAAAAACTGTTTTTT,CASSLLFRLGGEKLFF
TRBV6-5,NA,TRBJ1-5,NA,TGTGCCAGCAGTTATGGGGCAGGCTCAAATCAGCCCCAGCATTTT,CASSYGAGSNQPQHF
TRBV28,NA,TRBJ2-7,NA,TGTGCCAGCTCGGGGCCTAGGGTGGGGGAGCAGTACTTC,CASSGPRVGEQYF
TRBV11-2,NA,TRBJ2-1,NA,TGTGCCAGCAGCTTAGAGGCTGGCTTTATGAACAATGAGCAGTTCTTC,CASSLEAGFMNNEQFF
TRBV13,NA,TRBJ2-1,NA,TGTGCCAGCAGCTTAGGCCCAACGAATGCCTATGAGCAGTTCTTC,CASSLGPTNAYEQFF
TRBV29-1,NA,TRBJ2-1,NA,TGCAGCGTCGAAGACGGCAATGAGCAGTTCTTC,CSVEDGNEQFF
TRBV9,TRBD1,TRBJ2-1,NA,TGTGCCAGCAGCCCAGACAGGGGCCTTCTGTCAGATGAGCAGTTCTTC,CASSPDRGLLSDEQFF
TRBV2,TRBD1,TRBJ1-5,few,TGTGCCAGCAGGGACAGGGGTATCAATCAGCCCCAGCATTTT,CASRDRGINQPQHF
TRBV29-1,NA,TRBJ1-1,NA,TGCAGCGTGATGGACGGCACCACTGAAGCTTTCTTT,CSVMDGTTEAFF
TRBV5-4,NA,TRBJ1-5,NA,TGTGCCAGCAGCAACTCAAATGGGCCGACTTTAAATCAGCCCCAGCATTTT,CASSNSNGPTLNQPQHF
TRBV13,NA,TRBJ2-3,once,TGTGCCAGCAGCTTAATGGGTAGCACAGATACGCAGTATTTT,CASSLMGSTDTQYF
TRBV27,NA,TRBJ1-5,NA,TGTGCCAGTTACCACCAGGGGAGGGGGCAGCCCCAGCATTTT,CASYHQGRGQPQHF
TRBV10-3,TRBD2,TRBJ2-7,once,TGTGCCATCAGTCCCATTGAGCCTAGCGGGAGAATGTACGAGCAGTACTTC,CAISPIEPSGRMYEQYF
TRBV5-1,NA,TRBJ2-1,NA,TGCGCCAGCAGCTTGGCCGAGGGGAATGAGCAGTTCTTC,CASSLAEGNEQFF
TRBV7-9,TRBD1,TRBJ1-1,NA,TGTGCCAGCAGCAGCCCCAGGGGGGGAGGTACTGAAGCTTTCTTT,CASSSPRGGGTEAFF
TRBV18,NA,TRBJ2-2,NA,TGTGCCAGCTCACAGTACCAAAAGACTTTGGAGAACACCGGGGAGCTGTTTTTT,CASSQYQKTLENTGELFF
TRBV15,NA,TRBJ2-1,NA,TGTGCCACCAGCAGAGGACCGGGGGAGGAGCAGTTCTTC,CATSRGPGEEQFF
TRBV4-3,TRBD2,TRBJ2-7,NA,TGCGCCAGCAGCCAAGAAGGGGGGACTAGCCGATCCCAGTACACCTACGAGCAGTACTTC,CASSQEGGTSRSQYTYEQYF
TRBV7-8,TRBD2,TRBJ2-2,NA,TGTGCCACCCGCGGGAGGTTGGACACCGGGGAGCTGTTTTTT,CATRGRLDTGELFF
TRBV5-6,NA,TRBJ1-1,NA,TGTGCCAGCAGCTTCGTCGGGAACACTGAAGCTTTCTTT,CASSFVGNTEAFF
TRBV23-1,NA,TRBJ2-6,NA,TGCGCCAGCAGTCAATCGACTTTGCAGCTTTCTGGGGCCAACGTCCTGACTTTC,CASSQSTLQLSGANVLTF
TRBV11-2,NA,TRBJ2-1,NA,TGTGCCAGCAGCTTAGATAGGGGGAGCAGGAGGTCCTACAATGAGCAGTTCTTC,CASSLDRGSRRSYNEQFF
TRBV19,NA,TRBJ2-1,NA,TGTGCCAGTAGTCTCACAGGGAGCTCCTACAATGAGCAGTTCTTC,CASSLTGSSYNEQFF
TRBV28,NA,TRBJ2-2,NA,TGTGCCAGCAGGAACGAGAAAAGGGATAACACCGGGGAGCTGTTTTTT,CASRNEKRDNTGELFF
TRBV6-6,NA,TRBJ1-1,once,TGTGCCAGCAGTGTGAGCAGGGTTAGAGCTGAAGCTTTCTTT,CASSVSRVRAEAFF
TRBV4-2,NA,TRBJ1-5,NA,TGTGCCAGCAGCCAAGACACCGGGGACAATCAGCCCCAGCATTTT,CASSQDTGDNQPQHF
TRBV11-2,TRBD1,TRBJ2-7,NA,TGTGCCAGCAGCCCTGGGACAGGGGCTTCCTACGAGCAGTACTTC,CASSPGTGASYEQYF
TRBV7-6,NA,TRBJ2-1,NA,TGTGCCAGCAGCTCAGGGTCAAGCTCCTACAATGAGCAGTTCTTC,CASSSGSSSYNEQFF
TRBV6-6,TRBD1,TRBJ1-2,NA,TGTGCCAGCAGTTACTCGCCCGACAGGGGGCGGGATGGCTACACCTTC,CASSYSPDRGRDGYTF
TRBV9,NA,TRBJ1-2,NA,TGTGCCAGCAGCGTAGGTAGCTATGGCTACACCTTC,CASSVGSYGYTF
TRBV2,NA,TRBJ2-7,once,TGTGCCAGTATGACACGGTACGAGCAGTACTTC,CASMTRYEQYF
TRBV7-9,NA,TRBJ2-7,NA,TGTGCCAGCAGCTTAGGGGGTCTTGGCGAGAGCTACGAGCAGTACTTC,CASSLGGLGESYEQYF
TRBV7-6,NA,TRBJ1-2,NA,TGTGCCAGCAGCTTAGGCGGTGGGGCCTACACCTTC,CASSLGGGAYTF
TRBV28,NA,TRBJ1-1,NA,TGTGCCAGCGCTCCCGGCGCAATTATGAACACTGAAGCTTTCTTT,CASAPGAIMNTEAFF
TRBV7-9,TRBD2,TRBJ2-1,once,TGTGCCAGCAGCTTAGGAGGCGGGAGGCCGGGCAATGAGCAGTTCTTC,CASSLGGGRPGNEQFF
TRBV7-9,NA,TRBJ2-7,NA,TGTGCCAGCAGCTTACGGGGGGCTCACGAGCAGTACTTC,CASSLRGAHEQYF
TRBV18,NA,TRBJ2-7,once,TGTGCCAGCTCACAGAGCGGGACAGCCGGCAACGAGCAGTACTTC,CASSQSGTAGNEQYF
TRBV28,NA,TRBJ2-5,NA,TGTGCCAGCAGTTTGGGGGACACCCAGTACTTC,CASSLGDTQYF